Following are 29 T cell receptor beta chains from one sample sequenced in a study of control samples from healthy donors and cancer patients. TCRdb's copy holds only in-frame clones and misses some; the assay was immunoSEQ multiplex PCR. The sample lists about 130,000 clones; roughly 89% were seen once. Sequencing input: blood. The source of these receptors is a young man in good health.

The CDR3 spells CASSGNRGPQETQYF. DNA for the CDR3: TGTGCCAGCAGCGGGAACAGGGGGCCTCAAGAGACCCAGTACTTC. The chain uses TRBV5-4 and TRBJ2-5, with 9 bases lining up with TRBD1. The CDR3 is 15 residues long. The germline V gene encodes CDR1 SGHNT and CDR2 YYREEE (reference sequence). The ends lost 4 bases at V and 2 bases at J; junction bases unmatched: 6.

This rearrangement joins TRBV11-2 to TRBJ1-2, with 10 bases fitting TRBD1. Germline CDR1 reads SGHAT; CDR2 reads FQNNGV. The CDR3 contains 14 residues. The J segment lost 5 bases and the V segment lost 5 bases, leaving 5 bases of the junction unmatched. CDR3 in amino acids: CASSLGTGVYGYTF. The CDR3, as DNA: TGTGCCAGCAGCCTAGGGACAGGGGTATATGGCTACACCTTC.

A single count supports this clone. The CDR3 DNA reads TGTGCCAGCAGCCCCCACCGTCGGGACGCGACGGATTCACCCCTCCACTTT. The encoded protein is CASSPHRRDATDSPLHF. The V and J genes are TRBV5-5 and TRBJ1-6; the D gene is possibly TRBD1 (5 bases). This CDR3 is built from 17 residues. V shed 4 bases and J shed 8 bases, with 22 bases lying between them. Germline V gene sequence: CDR1 SGHKS, CDR2 YYEKEE (reference sequence).

This clone came up a few times. V and J are TRBV7-9 and TRBJ2-7; D perhaps matches TRBD1 (6 bases). The CDR3 totals 13 residues. Trimming shortened V by 1 base and J by 6 bases, and 10 bases separated the two germline ends. CDR1 and CDR2 (germline): SEHNR, FQNEAQ (reference sequence). CDR3 region: CASSLGGLSEQYF. CDR3 DNA: TGTGCCAGCAGCTTAGGGGGGCTCTCCGAGCAGTACTTC.

The chain links TRBV7-3 to TRBJ2-1, with D perhaps TRBD2 (5 bases). Trimming removed 5 bases from V and 11 bases from J, with 16 bases in between. CDR3 length: 13 residues. CDR1 and CDR2 (germline): SGHTA, FQGTGA. The CDR3 loop reads CASSLQAFGKQFF. CDR3 in DNA: TGTGCCAGCAGCCTTCAGGCCTTCGGGAAGCAGTTCTTC.

The V call is TRBV28, the J call TRBJ1-6; the D gene is possibly TRBD1 (5 bases). This CDR3 has 13 residues. Deletions cut 3 bases from V and 9 bases from J, with 9 bases between. The germline V gene has CDR1 MDHEN and CDR2 SYDVKM. The CDR3 spells CASSFSGASPLHF. The CDR3 DNA follows: TGTGCCAGCAGTTTTTCCGGGGCTTCACCCCTCCACTTT.

This chain uses TRBV29-1 with TRBJ1-6; D is perhaps TRBD1 (5 bases). Germline-derived CDR1 and CDR2 are SQVTM and ANQGSEA. CDR3 length: 14 residues. With 4 bases removed from V and 10 bases from J, the gap between germline ends came to 17 bases. The CDR3, as DNA: TGCAGCGTTGTAATCGGGACCGAGGGATCACCCCTCCACTTT. This translates into CSVVIGTEGSPLHF.

This chain uses TRBV6-5 with TRBJ2-1, with TRBD1 matching over 7 bases. V lost 6 bases to trimming and J lost 6 bases; unmatched junction nucleotides: 2. CDR1 is MNHEY, CDR2 SVGAGI, per germline. The CDR3 has 12 amino acids. CDR3 nucleotides: TGTGCCAGCAGGGGGGACAGCAATGAGCAGTTCTTC. Residues: CASRGDSNEQFF.

The chain links TRBV11-2 to TRBJ1-2; TRBD1 is a possible D gene (6 bases). Looked up from germline, CDR1 is SGHAT and CDR2 is FQNNGV. The CDR3 length is 15 residues. Trimming left V 5 bases short and J 3 bases short, with 16 bases between. The CDR3 coding sequence is TGTGCCAGCAGCCCTATGCCGGGACAACACTATGGCTACACCTTC. Protein product: CASSPMPGQHYGYTF.

This chain links TRBV7-2 with TRBJ1-1; D ambiguous. Germline-derived CDR1 and CDR2 are SGHTA and FQGNSA. The CDR3 totals 14 residues. Trimming removed 5 bases from V and 3 bases from J, with 13 bases in between. The CDR3 spells CASSRQWGDTEAFF. CDR3 DNA: TGTGCCAGCAGCCGCCAGTGGGGAGACACTGAAGCTTTCTTT.

The chain has TRBV29-1 and TRBJ2-3; D is unresolved. The V end was cut by 4 bases, the J end by 2 bases, with 16 bases between. The germline V gene has CDR1 SQVTM and CDR2 ANQGSEA. This CDR3 is 15 amino acids long. The CDR3 coding sequence is TGCAGCGTTGGGCAGATAGTATACAACACAGATACGCAGTATTTT. It codes for CSVGQIVYNTDTQYF.

The rearrangement joins TRBV3-1 (or the pseudogene TRBV3-2) to TRBJ2-3; the D is unclear. CDR1 LGHDT and CDR2 YNNKEL come from the germline V gene (reference sequence). The CDR3 is made up of 13 amino acids. V was pared by 4 bases and J by 4 bases, with 9 bases between. The CDR3 here is CASSPLDSDTQYF. For the CDR3, the DNA is TGTGCCAGCAGCCCGTTAGACTCAGATACGCAGTATTTT.

The chain recombines TRBV27 with TRBJ2-1; D gene ambiguous. CDR3 length: 14 amino acids. Germline V gene sequence: CDR1 MNHEY, CDR2 SMNVEV (reference sequence). V was shortened by 5 bases and J by 0 bases, with 8 bases between the two germline ends. The CDR3 DNA reads TGTGCCAGCAGTGCGTATAGCTCCTACAATGAGCAGTTCTTC. Protein: CASSAYSSYNEQFF.

The chain couples TRBV11-3 to TRBJ2-7, with TRBD2 identical over 8 bases. The V segment lost 5 bases and the J segment 7 bases; nucleotides outside the gene matches: 13. Germline lookup yields CDR1 SGHNT and CDR2 YENEEA. The CDR3 totals 15 residues. The CDR3 sequence is CASSLLIGGGWEQYF. The CDR3 nucleotides are TGTGCCAGCAGCCTACTAATCGGGGGGGGCTGGGAGCAGTACTTC.

The rearrangement joins TRBV3-1 (or the pseudogene TRBV3-2) to TRBJ2-7; D not certain. The CDR3 extends over 12 amino acids. V was clipped by 1 base and J by 4 bases, with 5 bases between them. Per the germline V gene, CDR1 is LGHDT and CDR2 is YNNKEL (reference sequence). CDR3: CASSQAQYEQYF. DNA for the CDR3: TGTGCCAGCAGCCAAGCTCAATACGAGCAGTACTTC.

This rearrangement joins TRBV6-4 to TRBJ2-2; tentative D call: TRBD2 (5 bases). The CDR3 is made up of 17 amino acids. CDR1 is MRHNA, CDR2 SNTAGT, per germline. Between the trimmed V and J ends, which lost 5 bases and 6 bases, there was a span of 22 bases. The CDR3 here is CASSKVTGNEGAGELFF. The CDR3 coding sequence is TGTGCCAGCAGTAAAGTGACCGGGAACGAGGGTGCCGGGGAGCTGTTTTTT.

This clone came up once. The chain combines TRBV5-1 with TRBJ2-1, with TRBD2 as a possible D gene (7 bases). The CDR3 loop spans 13 amino acids. The germline CDR1 and CDR2 sequences are SGHRS and YFSETQ. V lost 3 bases and J lost 12, with 16 bases in between. This CDR3 is CASSSGGWVGQFF. Written as DNA, the CDR3 is TGCGCCAGCAGCTCGGGGGGCTGGGTGGGGCAGTTCTTC.

The chain couples TRBV19 to TRBJ2-5; 8 bases are shared with TRBD2. The CDR3 length is 15 residues. CDR1 is LNHDA and CDR2 is SQIVND in the germline V gene (reference sequence). Trimming at V came to 5 bases and at J to 1 base, leaving 6 bases not matched to a gene. For the CDR3, the DNA is TGTGCCAGTAGTCGACGGCGGGGGGTCCAAGAGACCCAGTACTTC. Residues: CASSRRRGVQETQYF. Filled out from reference TRBV19 and TRBJ2-5, the complete variable domain reads DGGITQSPKYLFRKEGQNVTLSCEQNLNHDAMYWYRQDPGQGLRLIYYSQIVNDFQKGDIAEGYSVSREKKESFPLTVTSAQKNPTAFYLCASSRRRGVQETQYFGPGTRLLVL.

The chain combines TRBV2 with TRBJ2-1; 8 bases fit TRBD1. CDR3 length: 15 amino acids. Germline V CDR1 and CDR2: SNHLY, FYNNEI. The junction had 10 bases not matched to a gene; V was cut back by 6 bases and J by 6 bases. CDR3 loop: CASRGAGTGANEQFF. The DNA for the CDR3 is TGTGCCAGCAGGGGGGCCGGGACAGGTGCCAATGAGCAGTTCTTC.

V gene TRBV5-4 combines with J gene TRBJ2-3; weak D call: TRBD1 (6 bases). This CDR3 is built from 18 residues. The V end lost 4 bases, the J end lost 0 bases, and 21 bases lay between the germline ends. The germline CDR1 and CDR2 sequences are SGHNT and YYREEE (reference sequence). The CDR3 DNA is TGTGCCAGCAGCCCAGCCCCATTGAAGCAGGGGAGCACAGATACGCAGTATTTT. Translation gives CASSPAPLKQGSTDTQYF.

The chain links TRBV7-6 to TRBJ2-1, with 7 nucleotides matching TRBD1. The CDR3 sequence is 17 residues long. J gave up 4 bases and V 2 bases, and 11 bases lay outside the gene matches. Germline V lookup: CDR1 SGHVS, CDR2 FNYEAQ. The CDR3 loop reads CASSLLSRDSEYNEQFF. The CDR3 nucleotides read TGTGCCAGCAGCTTACTTAGCCGGGACAGTGAATACAATGAGCAGTTCTTC.

The V and J genes are TRBV10-3 and TRBJ2-7; no firm D call. The length of the CDR3 is 14 residues. Germline-derived CDR1 and CDR2 are ENHRY and SYGVKD. V was pared by 0 bases and J by 3 bases, with 9 bases between. The chain's CDR3 is CAISESVGGYEQYF. The CDR3 DNA reads TGTGCCATCAGTGAGTCGGTAGGCGGCTACGAGCAGTACTTC.

The chain combines TRBV5-6 with TRBJ1-2; D call uncertain. V was cut by 0 bases and J by 5 bases, with 8 bases left in between. CDR1 is SGHDT, CDR2 YYEEEE, per germline. This CDR3 comprises 13 residues. The CDR3 loop is CASSLVGQYGYTF. Written as DNA, the CDR3 is TGTGCCAGCAGCTTGGTAGGGCAGTATGGCTACACCTTC.

This chain links TRBV10-3 with TRBJ1-3; TRBD1 is a possible D gene (6 bases). Looked up from germline, CDR1 is ENHRY and CDR2 is SYGVKD. V lost 6 bases, J lost 3 bases, and 15 bases lay in between. The CDR3 is 15 amino acids. The CDR3, as DNA: TGTGCCATCAGACCCACAGGGAGAGATGGAAACACCATATATTTT. It yields the protein CAIRPTGRDGNTIYF.

This chain connects TRBV11-2 to TRBJ1-1; 9 nucleotides line up with TRBD1. With 5 bases clipped from V and 5 bases from J, the junction kept 12 bases outside the gene matches. The CDR3 has 16 amino acids. CDR1 SGHAT and CDR2 FQNNGV come from the germline V gene. CDR3: CASSPGTGFYRTEAFF. In DNA, the CDR3 is TGTGCCAGCAGCCCAGGGACAGGGTTTTATAGGACTGAAGCTTTCTTT.

The chain carries TRBV5-6 and TRBJ1-6, with D possibly TRBD1 on 6 matching bases. Germline V gene data show CDR1 as SGHDT and CDR2 as YYEEEE. Trimming cost V 5 bases and J 9 bases, with 21 bases left between them. This CDR3 spans 16 amino acids. CDR3 residues: CASSPDSGGPISPLHF. The CDR3 region has the DNA TGTGCCAGCAGTCCGGACAGCGGGGGCCCAATTTCACCCCTCCACTTT.

The V and J genes are TRBV5-6 and TRBJ2-7; tentative D call: TRBD2 (6 bases). V dropped 0 bases and J dropped 2 bases, with 15 bases sitting between them. The germline CDR1 and CDR2 sequences are SGHDT and YYEEEE. The CDR3 sequence is 16 residues long. DNA of the CDR3: TGTGCCAGCAGCTTGGGGAGGACTTGGACTACCTACGAGCAGTACTTC. Translation: CASSLGRTWTTYEQYF.

With regard to this clone: It is unclear where the CDR3 begins or ends on the DNA, so no DNA is shown, and the CDR3 is as TCRdb lists it. The CDR3 loop reads CAYESISVPGVMGGGYEQYF. V gene TRBV30 combines with J gene TRBJ2-7; TRBD2, as called in the table, went unchecked against the DNA. The CDR3 totals 20 residues, both ends included. Germline V CDR1 and CDR2: GTSNPN, SVGIG (reference sequence).

The V and J genes are TRBV5-1 and TRBJ2-5; D possibly matches TRBD1 or TRBD2 (5 bases each). With 0 bases removed from V and 5 bases from J, the gap between germline ends came to 11 bases. The CDR3 is 14 amino acids. The germline gives CDR1 SGHRS, CDR2 YFSETQ. The chain's CDR3 is CASSLAGPGETQYF. CDR3 bases: TGCGCCAGCAGCTTGGCGGGGCCCGGGGAGACCCAGTACTTC.